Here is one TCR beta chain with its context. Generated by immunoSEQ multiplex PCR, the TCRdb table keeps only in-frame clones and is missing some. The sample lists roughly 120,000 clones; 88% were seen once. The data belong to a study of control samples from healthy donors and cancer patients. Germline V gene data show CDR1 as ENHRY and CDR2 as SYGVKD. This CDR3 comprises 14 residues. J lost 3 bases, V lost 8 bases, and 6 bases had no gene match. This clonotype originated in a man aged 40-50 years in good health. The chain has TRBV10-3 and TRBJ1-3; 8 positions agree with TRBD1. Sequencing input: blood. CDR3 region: CAIAGQGGGNTIYF. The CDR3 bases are TGTGCCATCGCCGGACAGGGCGGTGGAAACACCATATATTTT.